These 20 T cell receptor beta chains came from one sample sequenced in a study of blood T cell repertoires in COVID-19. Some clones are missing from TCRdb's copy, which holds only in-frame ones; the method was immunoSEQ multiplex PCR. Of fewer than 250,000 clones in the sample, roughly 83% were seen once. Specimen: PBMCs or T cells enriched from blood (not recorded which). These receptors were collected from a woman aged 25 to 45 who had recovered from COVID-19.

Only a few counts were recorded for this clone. CDR3 bases: TGTGCCATCAGTGAGGGTCTTCCGGGACAGGTTACGAACACTGAAGCTTTCTTT. It specifies CAISEGLPGQVTNTEAFF. The chain joins TRBV10-3 to TRBJ1-1; 8 bases are shared with TRBD1. The CDR3 is 18 amino acids. The J segment lost 1 base and the V segment lost 2 bases, leaving 12 bases of the junction unmatched. The V gene's germline CDR1 is ENHRY and CDR2 SYGVKD.

The CDR3 sequence is CASSATSGHSYNEQFF. The CDR3 DNA is TGTGCCAGCAGTGCAACTAGCGGACACTCCTACAATGAGCAGTTCTTC. The V gene is TRBV25-1, the J gene TRBJ2-1; TRBD2 aligns across 8 bases. This CDR3 spans 16 amino acids. V was pared by 4 bases and J by 0 bases, with 5 bases of the junction left unmatched. Germline V gene lookup returns CDR1 MGHDK and CDR2 SYGVNS.

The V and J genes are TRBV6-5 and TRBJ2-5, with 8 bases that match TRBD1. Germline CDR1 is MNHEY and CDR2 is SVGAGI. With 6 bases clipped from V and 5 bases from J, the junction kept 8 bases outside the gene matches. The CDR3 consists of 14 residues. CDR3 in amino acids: CASRNPGGGETQYF. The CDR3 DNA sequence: TGTGCCAGCAGGAACCCAGGGGGCGGTGAGACCCAGTACTTC.

The CDR3 sequence: CASSSWTEESEKLFF. The CDR3 DNA is TGTGCCAGCAGTTCTTGGACGGAGGAATCGGAAAAACTGTTTTTT. The chain combines TRBV6-5 with TRBJ1-4; D is uncertain. The CDR3 runs to 15 residues. V lost 4 bases and J lost 8, with 17 bases in between. Germline assignment: CDR1 MNHEY and CDR2 SVGAGI.

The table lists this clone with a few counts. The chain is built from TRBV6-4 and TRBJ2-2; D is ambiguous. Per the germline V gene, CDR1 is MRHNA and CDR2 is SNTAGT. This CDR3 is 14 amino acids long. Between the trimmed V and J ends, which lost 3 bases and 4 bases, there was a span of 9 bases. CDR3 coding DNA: TGTGCCAGCAGTGAAAAATATATCACCGGGGAGCTGTTTTTT. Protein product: CASSEKYITGELFF.

This CDR3 is CASSDSRLSNEQFF. Here the CDR3 DNA reads TGTGCCAGCAGTGACTCGCGACTTAGCAATGAGCAGTTCTTC. V gene TRBV6-4 combines with J gene TRBJ2-1; D call uncertain. This CDR3 region has 14 residues. CDR1 is MRHNA and CDR2 is SNTAGT in the germline V gene. V was clipped by 0 bases and J by 6 bases, with 9 bases between them.

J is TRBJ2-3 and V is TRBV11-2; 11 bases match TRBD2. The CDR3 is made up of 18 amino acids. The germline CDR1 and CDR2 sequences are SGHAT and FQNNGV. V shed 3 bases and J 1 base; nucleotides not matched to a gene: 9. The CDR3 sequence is CASSLTGTSGLRTDTQYF. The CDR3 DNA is TGTGCCAGCAGCTTGACCGGGACTAGCGGCCTTCGCACAGATACGCAGTATTTT.

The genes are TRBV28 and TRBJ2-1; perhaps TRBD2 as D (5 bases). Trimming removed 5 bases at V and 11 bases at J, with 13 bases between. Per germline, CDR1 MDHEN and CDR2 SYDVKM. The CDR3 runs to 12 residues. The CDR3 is CASSQPRGKQFF. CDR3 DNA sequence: TGTGCCAGCAGTCAGCCTCGGGGTAAGCAGTTCTTC.

The CDR3 protein is CASSPTGEREKLFF. The CDR3, as DNA: TGTGCCAGCAGCCCGACAGGGGAAAGGGAAAAACTGTTTTTT. The rearrangement links TRBV3-1 (or the pseudogene TRBV3-2) to TRBJ1-4; the match to TRBD1 covers 8 bases. The CDR3 consists of 14 residues. Germline V gene lookup returns CDR1 LGHDT and CDR2 YNNKEL (reference sequence). V lost 4 bases, J lost 8 bases, and 6 bases stayed unmatched.

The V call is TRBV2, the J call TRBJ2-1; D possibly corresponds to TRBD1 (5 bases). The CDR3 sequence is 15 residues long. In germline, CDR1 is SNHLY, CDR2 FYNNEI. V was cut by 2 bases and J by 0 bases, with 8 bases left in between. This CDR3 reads CASSERTYSYNEQFF. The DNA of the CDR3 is TGTGCCAGCAGTGAACGGACATACTCCTACAATGAGCAGTTCTTC.

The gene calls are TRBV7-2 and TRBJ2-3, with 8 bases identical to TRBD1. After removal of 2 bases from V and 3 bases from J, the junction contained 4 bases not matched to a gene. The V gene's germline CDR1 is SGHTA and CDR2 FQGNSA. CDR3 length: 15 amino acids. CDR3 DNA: TGTGCCAGCAGCTTACAGGGGGCCTTGACAGATACGCAGTATTTT. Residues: CASSLQGALTDTQYF.

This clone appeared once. The CDR3 nucleotides read TGTGCCGGGAGTCGTTTGGGGGGGGAAAGTCAGCCCCAGCATTTT. Translation: CAGSRLGGESQPQHF. The V and J genes are TRBV28 and TRBJ1-5; the D gene is possibly TRBD1 (5 bases). V lost 11 bases and J lost 6, with 23 bases in between. The CDR3 spans 15 residues. The germline CDR1 and CDR2 sequences are MDHEN and SYDVKM.

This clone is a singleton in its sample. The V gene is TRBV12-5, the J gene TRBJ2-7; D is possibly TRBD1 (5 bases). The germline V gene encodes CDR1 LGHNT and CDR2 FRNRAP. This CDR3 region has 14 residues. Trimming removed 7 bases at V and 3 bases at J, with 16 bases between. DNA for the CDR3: TGTGCTAGTGCTCTGACCGACAGTTACTACGAGCAGTACGTC. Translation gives CASALTDSYYEQYV.

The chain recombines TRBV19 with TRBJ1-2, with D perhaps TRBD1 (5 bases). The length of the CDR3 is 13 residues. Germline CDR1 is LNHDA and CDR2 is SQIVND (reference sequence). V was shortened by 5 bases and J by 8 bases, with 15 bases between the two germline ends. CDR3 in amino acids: CASSPTGAPGYTF. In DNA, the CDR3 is TGTGCCAGTAGTCCTACAGGCGCGCCAGGCTACACCTTC.

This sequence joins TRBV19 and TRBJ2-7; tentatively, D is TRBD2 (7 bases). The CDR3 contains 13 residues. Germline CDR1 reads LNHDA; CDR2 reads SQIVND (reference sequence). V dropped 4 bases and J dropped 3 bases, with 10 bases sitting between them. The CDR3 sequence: CASSKGEGYEQYF. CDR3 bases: TGTGCCAGTAGTAAGGGGGAGGGCTACGAGCAGTACTTC.

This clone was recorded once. The DNA for the CDR3 is TGTGCCAGCAGTTCGACGGGTGAGCAGTTCTTC. Its translation is CASSSTGEQFF. The chain joins TRBV12-3 or TRBV12-4 to TRBJ2-1; D unresolved. Trimming removed 4 bases from V and 9 bases from J, with 7 bases in between. The CDR3 is 11 amino acids.

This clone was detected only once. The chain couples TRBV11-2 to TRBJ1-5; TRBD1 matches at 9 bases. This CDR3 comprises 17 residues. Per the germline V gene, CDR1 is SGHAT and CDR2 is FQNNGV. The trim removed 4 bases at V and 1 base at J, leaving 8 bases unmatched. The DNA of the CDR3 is TGTGCCAGCAGCTCAGGGACAGGGATGATAAGCAATCAGCCCCAGCATTTT. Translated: CASSSGTGMISNQPQHF.

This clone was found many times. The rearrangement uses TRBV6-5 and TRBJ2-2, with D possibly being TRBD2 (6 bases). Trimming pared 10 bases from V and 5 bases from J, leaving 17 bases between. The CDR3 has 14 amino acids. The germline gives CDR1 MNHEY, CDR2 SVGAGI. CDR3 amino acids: CAIRLASSTGELFF. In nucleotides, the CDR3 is TGTGCCATTCGCCTAGCGTCTTCGACCGGGGAGCTGTTTTTT.

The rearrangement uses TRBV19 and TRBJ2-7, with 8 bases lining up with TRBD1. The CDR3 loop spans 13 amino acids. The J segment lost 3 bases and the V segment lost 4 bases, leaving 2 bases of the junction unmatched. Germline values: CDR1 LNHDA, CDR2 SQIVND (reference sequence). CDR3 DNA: TGTGCCAGTAGTACCGGGACAGGCTACGAGCAGTACGTC. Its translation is CASSTGTGYEQYV.

CDR3 in amino acids: CASSQGTGGYNSPLHF. The CDR3 bases are TGTGCCAGCAGCCAAGGGACAGGAGGGTATAATTCACCCCTCCACTTT. The chain carries TRBV11-2 and TRBJ1-6; TRBD1 agrees at 8 bases. CDR3 size: 16 residues. Germline V CDR1 and CDR2: SGHAT, FQNNGV. Losses at the gene ends were 5 bases for V and 4 bases for J; bases not matched to a gene: 7.